The entry that follows covers one T cell receptor beta chain sequence. Its recognized antigen is unknown. No much larger clone is present one base from it, and per-base qualities are unavailable. V is shortened by 6 bases, J by 6 bases, and the region joining them spans 11 bases. The germline V gene (reference sequence) specifies DFQATT as CDR1 and SNEGSKA as CDR2. The CDR3 runs 11 amino acids, cysteine and phenylalanine included. This entry keeps only the CDR3 DNA: 33 bases, framed from base 1. TCRB and TCRAD loci were amplified from a standardized quantity of quality-controlled genomic DNA using the immunoSEQ multiplex PCR assay. Amplicons spanned the V(D)J region at a length sufficient to cover the CDR3 and identify V and J genes. Amplicon sequencing was performed on an Illumina platform through the commercial immunoSEQ service. The original pipeline was this. Corrections for primer bias and sequencing errors followed previously described methods, while TCRAD and TCRB definitions were based on the IMGT database. Repertoires were analysed with immunoSEQ Analyzer 3.0 and VDJTools, covering basic statistics, V/J segment usage, diversity estimates, rarefaction and pairwise overlap. Diversity was estimated using the Chao1, ChaoE, Efron-Thisted, Shannon and inverse Simpson indices, and was also estimated on datasets down-sampled to the size of the smallest sample. For repertoire overlap, CDR3 nucleotide sequence, V gene and J gene had to match strictly, and clustering was done by Jaccard-based multidimensional scaling. Entries here come from immuneACCESS through TCRdb and include only in-frame sequences with V and J called. Some clones fail to appear in such tables; in the studies checked, an unresolved V gene covers under half of the shortfall, and the cause of the remainder is unknown. The V and J calls and clone size were taken over from that table, and D and trimming were inferred from the DNA. This sample gives 65,000 to 90,000 clones in total; over 85% of them show up just once. The top ten clonotypes cover 0.03% to 0.035% of the sample.

The thymus tissue came from surgical resects taken out during corrective cardiac surgery. In Finland, the donors were immunologically healthy infants who were having open corrective cardiac surgery for congenital heart defects. Thymocytes were released mechanically from tissue and stored at -70 °C as pellets of about 8.5-31 million cells. A QIAsymphony instrument was used to extract genomic DNA from frozen cell pellets. These data come from a study of human thymus T cells (dated by TCRdb to 2020 to 2022). About the full investigation: TCR alpha and beta repertoires from seven to nine infant thymus samples and a few related peripheral blood samples were characterized in the study. Donor ages ranging from roughly 6 to 250 days were recorded, and over 5 male and a couple of female infants were included in the cohort. General study outcomes and caveats: On average, thymus samples yielded 800,000 or so unique TCRB clonotypes, whereas blood samples yielded around 88,000. Highly overlapping thymic TCR repertoires among unrelated individuals were reported in the related research. Usage of V and J gene segments appeared to be biased in both the thymic and the peripheral blood repertoires.

The chain is encoded by TRBV20-1 joined to TRBJ1-2; the D segment cannot be called with confidence. The sequence was collected from a girl under three years old with a congenital heart defect but otherwise immunologically healthy. Sequencing was done on a sample of thymus tissue. The DNA reads as follows: TGCAGTGCCCGAGGACGGGATGGCTACACCTTC. It specifies CSARGRDGYTF.